This T cell receptor beta chain was observed in a study of control samples from healthy donors and cancer patients. With 3 bases removed from V and 1 base from J, the gap between germline ends came to 13 bases. The CDR3 length is 15 residues. The germline CDR1 and CDR2 sequences are LNHNV and YYDKDF (reference sequence). Some clones are missing from TCRdb's copy, which holds only in-frame ones; the method was immunoSEQ multiplex PCR. The table lists 95,000 to 150,000 clones, roughly nine tenths of them singletons. The clonotype comes from a woman under 30 in good health. The sample consisted of blood. The chain joins TRBV15 to TRBJ2-7; D possibly matches TRBD1 or TRBD2 (5 bases each). The CDR3 spells CATSSGGGGSYEQYF. The DNA of the CDR3 is TGTGCCACCAGCAGTGGGGGTGGCGGATCCTACGAGCAGTACTTC.